Listed here are 10 T cell receptor beta chains from one sample, sequenced in a study of blood T cell repertoires in COVID-19. Data came from immunoSEQ multiplex PCR; TCRdb stores just in-frame clones and leaves some out. The sample holds 94,000 or so clones, 88% seen once. The sample consisted of peripheral blood. The receptor set was obtained from an elderly woman with active COVID-19.

This clone was seen a single time. The chain joins TRBV29-1 to TRBJ2-1, with TRBD2 matching over 12 bases. The V segment lost 6 bases and the J segment 8 bases; nucleotides outside the gene matches: 8. Germline CDR1 reads SQVTM; CDR2 reads ANQGSEA. The CDR3 is made up of 14 amino acids. The CDR3 region is CSVPTSGSIDEQFF. CDR3 sequence (DNA): TGCAGCGTACCGACTAGCGGGAGTATCGATGAGCAGTTCTTC.

The chain couples TRBV29-1 to TRBJ2-4; 10 bases are shared with TRBD2. With V trimmed by 4 bases and J by 0 bases, 0 bases remained unmatched. Germline CDR1 is SQVTM and CDR2 is ANQGSEA. The CDR3 covers 14 residues. In DNA form, the CDR3 reads TGCAGCGTTGGGACTAGCGGAGCCAAAAACATTCAGTACTTC. This gives the protein CSVGTSGAKNIQYF.

This chain connects TRBV12-3 or TRBV12-4 to TRBJ2-5; TRBD1 matches 7 bases. V lost 6 bases to trimming and J lost 2 bases; unmatched junction nucleotides: 3. The CDR3 extends over 13 amino acids. This chain's CDR3 is CASSGQAQETQYF. In DNA form, the CDR3 reads TGTGCCAGCAGCGGACAGGCTCAAGAGACCCAGTACTTC.

The rearrangement links TRBV1 to TRBJ2-3; the DNA was not used to check the table's D call, TRBD2. TRBV1 represents a pseudogene. The CDR3 is made up of 18 amino acids. The CDR3 protein is CTSSQVVAGVLYTDTQYF. In nucleotides, the CDR3 is TGCACCAGCAGCCAAGTGGTAGCGGGAGTCCTTTACACAGATACGCAGTATTTT.

The gene calls are TRBV5-1 and TRBJ2-3, with TRBD1 matching 7 bases. The CDR3 runs to 15 residues. Unmatched junction bases numbered 9, after V lost 5 bases and J lost 3 bases. From germline, CDR1 is SGHRS and CDR2 YFSETQ. CDR3 in amino acids: CASSYRDRRTDTQYF. CDR3 DNA sequence: TGCGCCAGCAGTTACCGGGACAGAAGAACAGATACGCAGTATTTT.

The chain uses TRBV15 and TRBJ2-7, with 9 nucleotides matching TRBD1. V trimming: 0 bases; J trimming: 4 bases; junction bases outside the gene matches: 1. Germline CDR1 reads LNHNV; CDR2 reads YYDKDF (reference sequence). This CDR3 has 14 amino acids. The CDR3 region is CATSREQGAYEQYF. The CDR3 DNA is TGTGCCACCAGCAGAGAACAGGGGGCGTACGAGCAGTACTTC. Full variable domain (outside the CDR3, taken from reference TRBV15 and TRBJ2-7): DAMVIQNPRYQVTQFGKPVTLSCSQTLNHNVMYWYQQKSSQAPKLLFHYYDKDFNNEADTPDNFQSRRPNTSFCFLDIRSPGLGDTAMYLCATSREQGAYEQYFGPGTRLTVT.

V gene TRBV2 combines with J gene TRBJ1-4; the match to TRBD1 covers 9 bases. This CDR3 has 15 residues. The trim removed 3 bases at V and 7 bases at J, leaving 6 bases unmatched. The germline V gene has CDR1 SNHLY and CDR2 FYNNEI. CDR3 DNA: TGTGCCAGCAGTGAGGTACAGGGGGCGCTTGAAAAACTGTTTTTT. Its protein is CASSEVQGALEKLFF.

This chain uses TRBV28 with TRBJ2-1, with 10 bases matching TRBD1. This CDR3 region has 15 residues. Germline V gives CDR1 MDHEN, CDR2 SYDVKM. The V gene end was trimmed by 5 bases and the J gene end by 10 bases; junction bases not matched to a gene: 11. The CDR3 nucleotides read TGTGCCAGCAGTCTCCCCGGGGACAGGGGATGGGAGCAGTTCTTC. It translates to CASSLPGDRGWEQFF.

This chain uses TRBV19 with TRBJ2-7, with TRBD2 matching over 9 bases. The CDR3 length is 14 residues. With 5 bases clipped from V and 3 bases from J, the junction kept 5 bases outside the gene matches. CDR1 is LNHDA, CDR2 SQIVND, per germline (reference sequence). DNA of the CDR3: TGTGCCAGTAGTCCGCGGGAGGGCGGCTACGAGCAGTACTTC. Its protein product is CASSPREGGYEQYF.

The CDR3 sequence is CARSLLAAGGQADTQYF. In nucleotides, the CDR3 is TGTGCCAGAAGCTTGCTGGCGGCGGGAGGGCAGGCAGATACGCAGTATTTT. The chain has TRBV5-3 and TRBJ2-3, with TRBD2 matching over 9 bases. TRBV5-3 is an open reading frame, and its role is uncertain. The CDR3 length is 17 residues. Unmatched junction bases numbered 10, after V lost 1 base and J lost 4 bases.